This paragraph reports one T cell receptor beta chain. Antigen specificity is unknown. Some clones are missing from TCRdb's copy, which holds only in-frame ones; the method was immunoSEQ multiplex PCR. The sample holds 110,000 to 150,000 clones, over 90% seen once. The data derive from a study of cytomegalovirus exposure and HLA in healthy donors. Looking at the study overall: It was reported in a later analysis that the same platform had been used for the roughly 130 validation repertoires as for the 666 first-cohort repertoires. Findings and caveats of the study: A list of 150 to 200 TCR beta chains associated with cytomegalovirus was given. In vitro assays verified that three CMV-associated chains recognized CMV antigens specifically. Accounts indicate the classifier identified cytomegalovirus status with strong specificity and sensitivity.

The junction had 3 bases not matched to a gene; V was cut back by 4 bases and J by 6 bases. The germline V gene encodes CDR1 SGHAT and CDR2 FQDESV (reference sequence). The CDR3 has 14 residues. V is TRBV11-1 and J is TRBJ1-1; TRBD1 matches at 12 bases. The source is a man aged 18-30 years in good health and CMV-seropositive. Sequencing used PBMCs. Here the CDR3 DNA reads TGTGCCAGCAGCTCGGGACAGGGGGCCGCTGAAGCTTTCTTT. As protein: CASSSGQGAAEAFF.